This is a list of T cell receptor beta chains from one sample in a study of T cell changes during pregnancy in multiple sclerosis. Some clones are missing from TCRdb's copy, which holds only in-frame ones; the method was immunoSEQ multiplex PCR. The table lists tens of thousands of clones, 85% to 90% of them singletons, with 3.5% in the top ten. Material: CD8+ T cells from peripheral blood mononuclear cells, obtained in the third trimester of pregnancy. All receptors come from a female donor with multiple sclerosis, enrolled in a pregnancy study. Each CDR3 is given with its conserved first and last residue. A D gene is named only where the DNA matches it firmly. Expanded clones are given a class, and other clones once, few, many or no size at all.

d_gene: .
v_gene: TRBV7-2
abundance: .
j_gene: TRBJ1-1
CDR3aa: CASSLAVQGHTEAFF
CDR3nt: TGTGCCAGCAGCTTAGCGGTGCAGGGCCACACTGAAGCTTTCTTT

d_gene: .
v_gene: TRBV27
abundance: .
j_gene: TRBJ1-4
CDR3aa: CASSLKGRTNEKLFF
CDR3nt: TGTGCCAGCAGTTTAAAAGGGAGGACTAATGAAAAACTGTTTTTT

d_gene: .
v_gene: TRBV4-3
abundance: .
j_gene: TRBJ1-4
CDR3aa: CASSQDLRGWGLEKLFF
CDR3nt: TGCGCCAGCAGCCAAGATCTACGGGGCTGGGGACTTGAAAAACTGTTTTTT

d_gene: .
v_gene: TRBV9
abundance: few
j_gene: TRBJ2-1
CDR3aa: CASSVPGSGDYNEQFF
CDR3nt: TGTGCCAGCAGCGTGCCGGGATCGGGGGACTACAATGAGCAGTTCTTC

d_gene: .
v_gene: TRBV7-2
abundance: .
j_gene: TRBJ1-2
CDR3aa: CASSLYSGEPYGYTF
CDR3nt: TGTGCCAGCAGCTTATATTCAGGGGAACCTTATGGCTACACCTTC

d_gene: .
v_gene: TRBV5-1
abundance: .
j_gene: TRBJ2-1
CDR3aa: CASSLWLDSYNEQFF
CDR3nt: TGCGCCAGCAGCTTGTGGCTGGACAGTTACAATGAGCAGTTCTTC

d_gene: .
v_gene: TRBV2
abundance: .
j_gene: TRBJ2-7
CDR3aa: CASSETPGSYEQYF
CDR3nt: TGTGCCAGCAGTGAAACCCCAGGTTCCTACGAGCAGTACTTC

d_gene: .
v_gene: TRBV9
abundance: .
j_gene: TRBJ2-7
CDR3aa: CASSVGGDYEQYF
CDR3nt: TGTGCCAGCAGCGTAGGCGGGGACTACGAGCAGTACTTC

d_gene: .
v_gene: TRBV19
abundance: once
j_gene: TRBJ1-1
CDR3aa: CAHARSMNTEAFF
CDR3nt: TGTGCCCACGCGCGGAGTATGAACACTGAAGCTTTCTTT

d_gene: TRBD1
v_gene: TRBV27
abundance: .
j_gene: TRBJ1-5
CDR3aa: CASSLSGDRGNQPQHF
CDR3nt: TGTGCCAGCAGTTTATCAGGGGACAGGGGCAATCAGCCCCAGCATTTT

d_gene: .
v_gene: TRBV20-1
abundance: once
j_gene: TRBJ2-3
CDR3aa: CSAISGDTQYF
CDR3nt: TGCAGTGCTATTTCCGGGGATACGCAGTATTTT

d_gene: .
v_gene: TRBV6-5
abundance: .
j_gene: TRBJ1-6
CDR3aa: CASSYPGDSPLHF
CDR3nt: TGTGCCAGCAGTTACCCCGGGGATTCACCCCTCCACTTT

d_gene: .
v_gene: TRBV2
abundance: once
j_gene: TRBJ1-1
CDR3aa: CASSQGRATEAFF
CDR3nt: TGTGCCAGCAGTCAGGGAAGGGCGACTGAAGCTTTCTTT

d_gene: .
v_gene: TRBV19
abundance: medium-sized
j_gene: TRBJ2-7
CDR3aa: CASSMIDGEAYEQYF
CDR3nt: TGTGCCAGTAGTATGATTGACGGCGAGGCCTACGAGCAGTACTTC

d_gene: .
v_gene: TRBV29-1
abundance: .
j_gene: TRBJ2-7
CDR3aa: CSVVGGVSSYEQYF
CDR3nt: TGCAGCGTTGTTGGCGGGGTAAGCTCCTACGAGCAGTACTTC

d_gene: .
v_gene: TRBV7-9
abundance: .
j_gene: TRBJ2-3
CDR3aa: CASSSRNRRDSDTQYF
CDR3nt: TGTGCCAGCAGCTCCCGAAACAGGAGAGATTCTGATACGCAGTATTTT

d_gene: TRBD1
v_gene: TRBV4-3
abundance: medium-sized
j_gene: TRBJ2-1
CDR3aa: CASSYGTGGMYEQFF
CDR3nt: TGCGCCAGCAGCTACGGGACAGGGGGCATGTATGAGCAGTTCTTC

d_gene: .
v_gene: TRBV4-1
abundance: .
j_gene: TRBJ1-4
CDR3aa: CASSQLAATNEKLFF
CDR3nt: TGCGCCAGCAGCCAGCTCGCGGCCACTAATGAAAAACTGTTTTTT

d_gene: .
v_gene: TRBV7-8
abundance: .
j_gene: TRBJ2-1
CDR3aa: CASSSFGTRNEQFF
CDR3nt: TGTGCCAGCAGCTCATTTGGGACACGCAATGAGCAGTTCTTC

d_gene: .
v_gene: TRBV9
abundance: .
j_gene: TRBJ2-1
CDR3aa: CASSTLSGNEQFF
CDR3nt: TGTGCCAGCAGCACCCTGTCGGGTAATGAGCAGTTCTTC

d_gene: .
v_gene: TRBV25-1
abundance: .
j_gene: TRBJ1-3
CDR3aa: CASRGSGLSSGNTIYF
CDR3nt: TGTGCCAGCAGGGGATCAGGGCTTAGCTCTGGAAACACCATATATTTT

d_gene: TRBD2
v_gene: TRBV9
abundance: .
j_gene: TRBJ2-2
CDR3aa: CASSGGLAGELFF
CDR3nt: TGTGCCAGCTCGGGGGGGCTGGCCGGGGAGCTGTTTTTT

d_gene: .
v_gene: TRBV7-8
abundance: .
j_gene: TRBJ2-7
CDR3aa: CASSLGQGLHEQYF
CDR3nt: TGTGCCAGCAGCTTAGGTCAGGGTCTCCACGAGCAGTACTTC

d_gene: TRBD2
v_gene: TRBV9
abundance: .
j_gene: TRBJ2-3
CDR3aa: CASSVGPWASGDTQYF
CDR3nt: TGTGCCAGCAGCGTAGGACCCTGGGCTAGCGGAGATACGCAGTATTTT

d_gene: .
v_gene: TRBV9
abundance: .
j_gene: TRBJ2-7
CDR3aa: CASSAIVGGPYYEQYF
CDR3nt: TGTGCCAGCAGCGCGATTGTGGGGGGTCCGTACTACGAGCAGTACTTC

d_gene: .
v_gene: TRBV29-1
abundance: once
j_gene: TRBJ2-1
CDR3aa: CSVASDEQFF
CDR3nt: TGCAGCGTTGCCAGCGATGAGCAGTTCTTC

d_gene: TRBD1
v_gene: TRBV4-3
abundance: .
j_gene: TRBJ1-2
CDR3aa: CASSEDRLRDGYTF
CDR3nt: TGCGCCAGCAGCGAGGACAGGCTCAGGGATGGCTACACCTTC

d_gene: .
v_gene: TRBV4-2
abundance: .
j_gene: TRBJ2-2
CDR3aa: CASSQPGQLHTGELFF
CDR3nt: TGTGCCAGCAGCCAACCTGGACAGCTACACACCGGGGAGCTGTTTTTT

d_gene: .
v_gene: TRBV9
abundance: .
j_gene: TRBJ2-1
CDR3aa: CASSVESEKYNEQFF
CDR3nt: TGTGCCAGCAGCGTAGAATCCGAGAAATACAATGAGCAGTTCTTC

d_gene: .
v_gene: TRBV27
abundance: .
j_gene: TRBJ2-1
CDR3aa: CASSPGLNEQFF
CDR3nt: TGTGCCAGCAGTCCAGGTTTAAATGAGCAGTTCTTC

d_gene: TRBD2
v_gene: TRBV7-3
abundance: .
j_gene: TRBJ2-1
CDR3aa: CASSASGGGYNEQFF
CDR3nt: TGTGCCAGCAGCGCTAGCGGGGGGGGTTACAATGAGCAGTTCTTC

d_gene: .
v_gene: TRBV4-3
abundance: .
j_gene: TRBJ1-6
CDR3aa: CASSQYASPNSPLHF
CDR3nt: TGCGCCAGCAGCCAGTATGCGTCCCCCAATTCACCCCTCCACTTT

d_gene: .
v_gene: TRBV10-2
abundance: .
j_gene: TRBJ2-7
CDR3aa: CASSERFVRERPGESF
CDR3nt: TGCGCCAGCAGTGAGCGTTTTGTCAGGGAGAGGCCGGGGGAATCCTTC

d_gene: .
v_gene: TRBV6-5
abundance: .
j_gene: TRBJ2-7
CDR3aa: CASSYPTLTYEQYF
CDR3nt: TGTGCCAGCAGTTACCCGACACTTACCTACGAGCAGTACTTC

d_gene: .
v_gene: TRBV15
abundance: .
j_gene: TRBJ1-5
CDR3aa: CATSRVPGQWNQPQHF
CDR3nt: TGTGCCACCAGCAGGGTCCCGGGACAATGGAATCAGCCCCAGCATTTT

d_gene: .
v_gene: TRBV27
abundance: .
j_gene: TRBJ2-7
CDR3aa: CASSETGYEQYF
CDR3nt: TGTGCCAGCAGCGAGACAGGCTACGAGCAGTACTTC

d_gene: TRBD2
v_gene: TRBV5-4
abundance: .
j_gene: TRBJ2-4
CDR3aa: CASSILRGGKDIQYF
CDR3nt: TGTGCCAGCAGCATCCTCCGGGGGGGTAAGGACATTCAGTACTTC

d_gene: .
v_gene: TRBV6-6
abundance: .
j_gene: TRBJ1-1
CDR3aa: CAGRDTEAFF
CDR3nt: TGTGCCGGGCGGGACACTGAAGCTTTCTTT

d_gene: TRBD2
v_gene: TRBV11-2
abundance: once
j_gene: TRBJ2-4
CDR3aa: CASSLGTSRGDIQYF
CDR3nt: TGTGCCAGCAGCTTGGGGACTAGCAGAGGGGACATTCAGTACTTC

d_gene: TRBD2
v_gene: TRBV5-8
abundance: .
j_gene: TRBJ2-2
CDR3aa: CASSSRVAGGIGELFF
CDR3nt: TGTGCCAGCAGCTCAAGAGTGGCGGGGGGGATAGGGGAGCTGTTTTTT

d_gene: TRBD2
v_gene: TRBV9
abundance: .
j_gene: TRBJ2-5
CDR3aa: CASSPGGLGGGGETQYF
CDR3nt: TGTGCCAGCAGCCCCGGAGGTTTGGGCGGGGGTGGGGAGACCCAGTACTTC

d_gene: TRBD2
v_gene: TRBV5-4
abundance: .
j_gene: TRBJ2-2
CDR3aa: CASRTSGGAAGELFF
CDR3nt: TGTGCCAGCAGGACTAGCGGGGGGGCCGCCGGGGAGCTGTTTTTT

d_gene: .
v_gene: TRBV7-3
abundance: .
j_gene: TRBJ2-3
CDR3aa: CASSSSNGADTQYF
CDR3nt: TGTGCCAGCAGCTCCTCTAATGGAGCAGATACGCAGTATTTT

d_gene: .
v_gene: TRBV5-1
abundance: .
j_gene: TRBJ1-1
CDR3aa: CASLGSTEAFF
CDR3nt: TGCGCCAGCCTTGGGAGCACTGAAGCTTTCTTT

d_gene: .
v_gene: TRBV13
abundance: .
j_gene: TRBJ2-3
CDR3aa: CASSLMRAGADTQYF
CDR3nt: TGTGCCAGCAGCTTAATGAGAGCCGGGGCAGATACGCAGTATTTT

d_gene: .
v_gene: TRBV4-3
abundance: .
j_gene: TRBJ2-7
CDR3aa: CASSQDGDTSYEQYF
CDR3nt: TGCGCCAGCAGCCAAGACGGGGACACCTCCTACGAGCAGTACTTC

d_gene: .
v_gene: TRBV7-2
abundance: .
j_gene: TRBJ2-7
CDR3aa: CASSPAADSYEQYF
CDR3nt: TGTGCCAGCAGCCCAGCGGCAGATTCCTACGAGCAGTACTTC

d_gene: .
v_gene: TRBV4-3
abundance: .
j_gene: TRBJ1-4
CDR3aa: CASSQAGGPATNEKLFF
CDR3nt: TGCGCCAGCAGCCAAGCGGGAGGACCGGCAACTAATGAAAAACTGTTTTTT